The next 30 T cell receptor beta chains were all read from a single sample in a study of CD8+ T cells in alopecia areata. It was cDNA, reverse transcribed from extracted RNA, that served as the sequencing template. Sequencing was performed with immunoSEQ multiplex PCR; in TCRdb, only in-frame clones are kept and a portion is missing. Among over 95,000 clones listed, approximately 60% were seen once. Treatment meaning: oral pan-JAK inhibitor, 5-10 mg twice daily. Sequencing used CD8+ T cells sorted from blood, obtained at week 4, from a patient treated with tofacitinib. The receptors were sampled from a human donor with alopecia areata.

In its sample, this clone was seen a few times. V is TRBV28 and J is TRBJ1-3, with no clear D. Trimming took 5 bases from V and 2 from J, leaving 13 bases between them. CDR3 length equals 15 residues. From germline, CDR1 is MDHEN and CDR2 SYDVKM. The CDR3 region is CASSPPGETGNTIYF. Written as DNA, the CDR3 is TGTGCCAGCAGTCCTCCGGGAGAAACTGGAAACACCATATATTTT.

The chain joins TRBV7-9 to TRBJ2-5, with TRBD1 matching over 7 bases. The J segment lost 4 bases and the V segment lost 2 bases, leaving 1 base of the junction unmatched. Germline V gives CDR1 SEHNR, CDR2 FQNEAQ (reference sequence). The CDR3 runs 13 residues. The CDR3 region is CASSLPGGETQYF. The CDR3 DNA follows: TGTGCCAGCAGCTTACCAGGGGGAGAGACCCAGTACTTC.

In its sample, this clone was seen a few times. V and J are TRBV15 and TRBJ2-1; 10 bases are a match to TRBD2. The J segment lost 9 bases and the V segment lost 4 bases, leaving 6 bases of the junction unmatched. In germline, CDR1 is LNHNV, CDR2 YYDKDF (reference sequence). The CDR3 has 14 amino acids. CDR3 loop: CATSKREGQSEQFF. The CDR3, as DNA: TGTGCCACCAGCAAGCGGGAGGGCCAGAGTGAGCAGTTCTTC.

The chain recombines TRBV6-1 with TRBJ2-7, with TRBD2 matching over 8 bases. The CDR3 has 14 amino acids. Trimming took 2 bases from V and 2 from J; bases not matched to a gene: 2. From germline, CDR1 is MNHNS and CDR2 SASEGT. CDR3 region: CASSEHGRAYEQYF. For the CDR3, the DNA is TGTGCCAGCAGTGAACACGGGAGGGCCTACGAGCAGTACTTC.

The chain employs TRBV9 and TRBJ2-5; 11 bases line up with TRBD1. Germline CDR1 and CDR2: SGDLS and YYNGEE. The CDR3 sequence is 16 residues long. The junction had 7 bases not matched to a gene; V was cut back by 4 bases and J by 2 bases. The DNA of the CDR3 is TGTGCCAGCAGCCCCGCCGGGACAGGGGGACAAGAGACCCAGTACTTC. Residues: CASSPAGTGGQETQYF.

The rearrangement uses TRBV30 and TRBJ2-1, with a possible D match to TRBD2 (6 bases). The CDR3 extends over 11 amino acids. Germline V gene data show CDR1 as GTSNPN and CDR2 as SVGIG (reference sequence). Trimming stripped 4 bases from V and 8 bases from J, with 9 bases between. In DNA form, the CDR3 reads TGTGCCTGGACTAGCGTCGATGAGCAGTTCTTC. This encodes CAWTSVDEQFF.

The chain is built from TRBV27 and TRBJ1-2; tentative D call: TRBD1 (6 bases). Between the trimmed V and J ends, which lost 2 bases and 0 bases, there was a span of 7 bases. This CDR3 spans 14 amino acids. Germline-derived CDR1 and CDR2 are MNHEY and SMNVEV (reference sequence). CDR3 DNA sequence: TGTGCCAGCAGTTTAACAGGGACTAACTATGGCTACACCTTC. It encodes CASSLTGTNYGYTF.

The chain has TRBV27 and TRBJ2-1, with a possible D match to TRBD2 (6 bases). This CDR3 comprises 17 residues. Per germline, CDR1 MNHEY and CDR2 SMNVEV (reference sequence). V dropped 5 bases and J dropped 6 bases, with 23 bases sitting between them. The CDR3 nucleotides read TGTGCCAGCAGTGTCCAGGGACTGGGCTGGGATAGCAATGAGCAGTTCTTC. Protein: CASSVQGLGWDSNEQFF.

The gene calls are TRBV13 and TRBJ1-2; D uncertain. Trimming took 7 bases from V and 4 from J, leaving 13 bases between them. There are 13 residues in the CDR3. The germline V gene encodes CDR1 PRHDT and CDR2 FYEKMQ (reference sequence). As DNA, the CDR3 is TGTGCCAGCAAACGAAGGGTGAGCTATGGCTACACCTTC. Protein product: CASKRRVSYGYTF.

V and J are TRBV30 and TRBJ2-3, with 8 bases aligning to TRBD2. The J segment lost 4 bases and the V segment lost 0 bases, leaving 3 bases of the junction unmatched. CDR1 and CDR2 from the germline V gene are GTSNPN and SVGIG (reference sequence). The CDR3 is 14 residues long. CDR3 DNA: TGTGCCTGGAGTGTCGGGGGGGCTCCAGATACGCAGTATTTT. Translation gives CAWSVGGAPDTQYF.

This clone was observed a few times. This chain uses TRBV7-9 with TRBJ2-1; 8 bases map to TRBD1. The trim removed 5 bases at V and 15 bases at J, leaving 15 bases unmatched. Looked up from germline, CDR1 is SEHNR and CDR2 is FQNEAQ (reference sequence). The CDR3 contains 14 residues. The CDR3 sequence: CASSDSGKDREWFF. The CDR3 DNA reads as TGTGCCAGCAGCGACAGTGGGAAGGACAGGGAATGGTTCTTC.

This clone has more than one count but fewer than ten. The chain employs TRBV7-3 and TRBJ1-1, with 9 bases lining up with TRBD1. Germline trimming cut 5 bases from V and 0 bases from J; bases unmatched to any gene: 4. The CDR3 has 15 residues. Germline CDR1 and CDR2: SGHTA and FQGTGA. The CDR3 bases are TGTGCCAGCAGCCCAGGACAGGGGATGAACACTGAAGCTTTCTTT. As protein: CASSPGQGMNTEAFF.

J is TRBJ2-7 and V is TRBV29-1; D is perhaps TRBD1 (6 bases). V gave up 5 bases and J gave up 5 bases, with 19 bases separating them. This CDR3 is 14 amino acids long. Germline V gene lookup returns CDR1 SQVTM and CDR2 ANQGSEA. CDR3 sequence: CSVLQGAGFDEQYF. CDR3 nucleotide sequence: TGCAGCGTTCTACAGGGTGCAGGCTTCGACGAGCAGTACTTC.

Only one count was recorded for this clone. The chain joins TRBV19 to TRBJ2-7; 10 bases are a match to TRBD1. The germline V gene has CDR1 LNHDA and CDR2 SQIVND (reference sequence). The CDR3 is made up of 15 amino acids. V lost 3 bases to trimming and J lost 3 bases; unmatched junction nucleotides: 5. This chain's CDR3 is CASSIRQGAGYEQYF. The CDR3 DNA is TGTGCCAGTAGTATCCGACAGGGGGCTGGCTACGAGCAGTACTTC.

The chain links TRBV5-1 to TRBJ2-1; 14 nucleotides line up with TRBD2. This CDR3 region has 17 residues. The V gene's germline CDR1 is SGHRS and CDR2 YFSETQ. J gave up 7 bases and V 0 bases, and 6 bases lay outside the gene matches. CDR3 protein: CASSLDPGLAGVNEQFF. The CDR3 DNA sequence: TGCGCCAGCAGCTTGGACCCGGGACTAGCGGGGGTGAATGAGCAGTTCTTC.

This chain uses TRBV30 with TRBJ1-3; perhaps TRBD1 as D (5 bases). Per the germline V gene, CDR1 is GTSNPN and CDR2 is SVGIG (reference sequence). CDR3 size: 15 residues. Trimming cost V 4 bases and J 0 bases, with 13 bases left between them. DNA of the CDR3: TGTGCCTGGACCAGCGACAGTAACTCTGGAAACACCATATATTTT. This encodes CAWTSDSNSGNTIYF.

V usage is TRBV11-2 and J usage is TRBJ2-5, with TRBD2 identical over 7 bases. The ends lost 4 bases at V and 4 bases at J; junction bases unmatched: 21. Germline V gene lookup returns CDR1 SGHAT and CDR2 FQNNGV. This CDR3 is built from 19 residues. Written as DNA, the CDR3 is TGTGCCAGCAGCTCCATCCCCCCCTGGTCAGCGGGATTGGGAGAGACCCAGTACTTC. This translates into CASSSIPPWSAGLGETQYF.

This clone was recorded a few times. This rearrangement joins TRBV5-1 to TRBJ2-1; 9 nucleotides match TRBD1. The CDR3 length is 17 residues. Trimming cost V 4 bases and J 9 bases; bases outside gene matches: 17. Looked up from germline, CDR1 is SGHRS and CDR2 is YFSETQ. The DNA for the CDR3 is TGCGCCAGCAGCCCATGGACAGGGGCCACCTCTCCGAGTGAGCAGTTCTTC. It yields the protein CASSPWTGATSPSEQFF.

This clone was recorded at least ten times. V usage is TRBV7-2 and J usage is TRBJ2-2; D remains ambiguous. Germline CDR1 SGHTA, CDR2 FQGNSA. CDR3 length: 14 residues. Trimming took off 4 bases at V and 2 bases at J, with 8 bases between the two ends. The CDR3 DNA reads TGTGCCAGCAGCTACGTACTAAACACCGGGGAGCTGTTTTTT. Translated, it gives CASSYVLNTGELFF.

The chain joins TRBV15 to TRBJ2-5; D is unresolved. V was clipped by 0 bases and J by 5 bases, with 13 bases between them. CDR1 is LNHNV, CDR2 YYDKDF, per germline (reference sequence). The CDR3 consists of 15 residues. Written as DNA, the CDR3 is TGTGCCACCAGCAGAGAGGGCTCCGCCACCGAGACCCAGTACTTC. Residues: CATSREGSATETQYF.

V gene TRBV28 combines with J gene TRBJ2-7; D is possibly TRBD1 or TRBD2 (5 bases each). V dropped 4 bases and J dropped 0 bases, with 10 bases sitting between them. CDR1 and CDR2 from the germline V gene are MDHEN and SYDVKM. The CDR3 extends over 14 amino acids. In DNA, the CDR3 is TGTGCCAGCAGTTCCTCAGGGACCTCCTACGAGCAGTACTTC. This translates into CASSSSGTSYEQYF.

V is TRBV13 and J is TRBJ2-5; possible D gene TRBD2, 5 bases. The CDR3 contains 15 residues. From germline, CDR1 is PRHDT and CDR2 FYEKMQ (reference sequence). V was pared by 4 bases and J by 5 bases, with 17 bases between. The CDR3 DNA follows: TGTGCCAGCAGCTCGGCATGGGAGCCGAAGGAGACCCAGTACTTC. Protein: CASSSAWEPKETQYF.

This clone showed up just once. The rearrangement links TRBV27 to TRBJ2-7, with D tentatively TRBD1 (5 bases). This CDR3 has 13 amino acids. V was pared by 4 bases and J by 4 bases, with 11 bases between. The V gene's germline CDR1 is MNHEY and CDR2 SMNVEV (reference sequence). The CDR3 nucleotides read TGTGCCAGCAGTTGGGGCAATGGATACGAGCAGTACTTC. The encoded protein is CASSWGNGYEQYF.

This clone was detected once. The V and J genes are TRBV10-1 and TRBJ2-3, with 15 bases aligning to TRBD2. V gave up 4 bases and J gave up 2 bases; unmatched junction bases: 4. The CDR3 spans 17 residues. CDR1 WNHNN and CDR2 SYGVQD come from the germline V gene (reference sequence). CDR3 sequence reads: CASSGTSGRALTDTQYF. CDR3 nucleotides: TGCGCCAGCAGTGGGACTAGCGGGAGGGCCCTCACAGATACGCAGTATTTT.

This clone was seen a single time. V and J are TRBV30 and TRBJ1-1, with 8 nucleotides matching TRBD1. The CDR3 length is 13 residues. The junction had 4 bases not matched to a gene; V was cut back by 3 bases and J by 4 bases. Germline V gives CDR1 GTSNPN, CDR2 SVGIG (reference sequence). The CDR3, as DNA: TGTGCCTGGAGAGACAGGGGTAGCACTGAAGCTTTCTTT. Its translation: CAWRDRGSTEAFF.

The CDR3 reads CASSDEGIEQYF. The CDR3 DNA sequence: TGTGCCAGCAGTGATGAAGGTATAGAGCAGTACTTC. This rearrangement joins TRBV6-1 to TRBJ2-7; the D is unclear. V was clipped by 3 bases and J by 7 bases, with 10 bases between them. CDR1 and CDR2 from the germline V gene are MNHNS and SASEGT. CDR3 length: 12 residues.

Written as DNA, the CDR3 is TGTGCCAGCAGCGTAGATACGGGGCTGTCGCTTTATGGCTACACCTTC. Protein sequence: CASSVDTGLSLYGYTF. J is TRBJ1-2 and V is TRBV9; the D gene is possibly TRBD1 (5 bases). This CDR3 comprises 16 residues. The V and J ends lost 0 bases and 5 bases respectively, with 17 bases between them. Germline V gene lookup returns CDR1 SGDLS and CDR2 YYNGEE.

This clone was seen a few times. V is TRBV7-6 and J is TRBJ2-7; tentatively, D is TRBD2 (6 bases). This CDR3 region has 18 residues. The ends were cut back, 2 bases at V and 5 bases at J, with 25 bases in the middle. CDR1 SGHVS and CDR2 FNYEAQ come from the germline V gene. This chain's CDR3 is CASSLMAPSYRTSHEQYF. Here the CDR3 DNA reads TGTGCCAGCAGCTTAATGGCACCAAGTTACCGAACTAGCCACGAGCAGTACTTC.

The rearrangement links TRBV29-1 to TRBJ2-3; a weak D match, TRBD1 (7 bases). This CDR3 comprises 15 residues. Trimming removed 8 bases from V and 5 bases from J, with 23 bases in between. Germline V gene lookup returns CDR1 SQVTM and CDR2 ANQGSEA. As DNA, the CDR3 is TGCAGCCCGCTGACGGGGGCTGCAGGGGGAGATACGCAGTATTTT. Amino acid sequence: CSPLTGAAGGDTQYF.

The chain carries TRBV4-1 and TRBJ2-5, with D perhaps matching TRBD1 or TRBD2 (6 bases each). Germline assignment: CDR1 MGHRA and CDR2 YSYEKL. V was trimmed by 3 bases and J by 4 bases, leaving 18 bases between them. This CDR3 is 16 amino acids long. Written as DNA, the CDR3 is TGCGCCAGCAGCCACATAGAGGGGGGCGCGGGAGAGACCCAGTACTTC. It codes for CASSHIEGGAGETQYF.